Listed here are 9 T cell receptor beta chains from one sample, sequenced in a study of cytomegalovirus exposure and HLA in healthy donors. PCR involved 60 Vbeta and 13 Jbeta primers. The protocol was immunoSEQ multiplex PCR, while the TCRdb copy is restricted to in-frame clones and leaves out a portion. The profile shows approximately 160,000 clones, over 70% of them singletons. Sequencing input: PBMCs. The receptors derive from a woman between 45 and 65 years old in good health and CMV-seropositive.

J is TRBJ2-2 and V is TRBV30, with 8 bases identical to TRBD2. V lost 0 bases and J lost 3; bases outside the gene matches: 3. The CDR3 loop spans 15 amino acids. Germline V lookup: CDR1 GTSNPN, CDR2 SVGIG (reference sequence). In DNA form, the CDR3 reads TGTGCCTGGAGTGTTGCGGGGGGCTACACCGGGGAGCTGTTTTTT. Its translation is CAWSVAGGYTGELFF.

J is TRBJ2-3 and V is TRBV25-1; D may be TRBD2 (6 bases). The CDR3 sequence is 14 residues long. Germline V gene sequence: CDR1 MGHDK, CDR2 SYGVNS. V was cut by 3 bases and J by 6 bases, with 13 bases left in between. This CDR3 reads CASSDRGIMDTQYF. Written as DNA, the CDR3 is TGTGCCAGCAGTGACCGGGGGATCATGGATACGCAGTATTTT.

The rearrangement links TRBV5-6 to TRBJ2-5; 7 nucleotides agree with TRBD1. The CDR3 contains 14 residues. V shed 1 base, J shed 5 bases, and the junction held 5 bases outside the gene matches. Germline values: CDR1 SGHDT, CDR2 YYEEEE. CDR3 amino acids: CASSLIGGSETQYF. The CDR3 DNA follows: TGTGCCAGCAGCTTGATAGGGGGCAGCGAGACCCAGTACTTC.

This rearrangement joins TRBV6-5 to TRBJ2-7; TRBD1 might be the D (5 bases). The V gene's germline CDR1 is MNHEY and CDR2 SVGAGI. This CDR3 is 12 amino acids long. V dropped 8 bases and J dropped 6 bases, with 14 bases sitting between them. The CDR3 loop is CASARASGEQYF. The DNA of the CDR3 is TGTGCCAGCGCCAGGGCCAGTGGCGAGCAGTACTTC.

This clone was detected once. The chain joins TRBV7-2 to TRBJ2-7; perhaps TRBD1 as D (6 bases). Trimming took 2 bases from V and 6 from J, leaving 14 bases between them. The CDR3 is 14 amino acids. The germline V gene has CDR1 SGHTA and CDR2 FQGNSA. CDR3 residues: CASSLWAGDREQYF. CDR3 DNA: TGTGCCAGCAGCTTATGGGCAGGGGACCGCGAGCAGTACTTC.

This clone showed up just once. V is TRBV7-9 and J is TRBJ2-1, with TRBD2 matching 13 bases. Germline V lookup: CDR1 SEHNR, CDR2 FQNEAQ (reference sequence). The CDR3 has 17 amino acids. Trimming at V came to 5 bases and at J to 0 bases, leaving 4 bases not matched to a gene. The CDR3 DNA follows: TGTGCCAGCAGCCATGGGACTAGCGGGAACTCCTACAATGAGCAGTTCTTC. Translated, it gives CASSHGTSGNSYNEQFF. The full variable domain, its missing parts supplied by reference TRBV7-9 and TRBJ2-1, is DTGVSQNPRHKITKRGQNVTFRCDPISEHNRLYWYRQTLGQGPEFLTYFQNEAQLEKSRLLSDRFSAERPKGSFSTLEIQRTEQGDSAMYLCASSHGTSGNSYNEQFFGPGTRLTVL.

This sequence joins TRBV10-3 and TRBJ2-7; the D gene is possibly TRBD1 (6 bases). Trimming shortened V by 10 bases and J by 1 base, and 14 bases separated the two germline ends. Germline assignment: CDR1 ENHRY and CDR2 SYGVKD. This CDR3 contains 13 residues. The CDR3 sequence: CATAGTPSYEQYF. The CDR3 bases are TGTGCCACCGCCGGGACACCTTCCTACGAGCAGTACTTC.

CDR3 in DNA: TGTGCCAGCAGCGCAGACTCGTCTGTCAAAAACATTCAGTACTTC. It is translated as CASSADSSVKNIQYF. The chain links TRBV9 to TRBJ2-4; no clear D gene. This CDR3 has 15 residues. CDR1 and CDR2 from the germline V gene are SGDLS and YYNGEE. Trimming left V 3 bases short and J 3 bases short, with 13 bases between.

The chain employs TRBV11-2 and TRBJ2-7; the match to TRBD1 covers 7 bases. The CDR3 extends over 16 amino acids. Germline CDR1 SGHAT, CDR2 FQNNGV. Losses at the gene ends were 4 bases for V and 6 bases for J; bases not matched to a gene: 15. The CDR3 loop is CASSSGQLSFSGEQYF. The CDR3 coding sequence is TGTGCCAGCAGCTCGGGACAGCTCTCGTTTTCTGGCGAGCAGTACTTC.